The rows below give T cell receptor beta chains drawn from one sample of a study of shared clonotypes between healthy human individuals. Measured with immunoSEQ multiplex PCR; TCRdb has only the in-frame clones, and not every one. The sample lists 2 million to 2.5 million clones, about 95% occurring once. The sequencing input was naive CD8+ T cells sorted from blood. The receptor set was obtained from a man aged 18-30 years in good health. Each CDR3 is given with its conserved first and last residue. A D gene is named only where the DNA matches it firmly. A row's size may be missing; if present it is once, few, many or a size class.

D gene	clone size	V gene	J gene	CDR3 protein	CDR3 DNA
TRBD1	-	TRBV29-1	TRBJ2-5	CSARGNPQETQYF	TGCAGCGCCAGGGGGAATCCCCAAGAGACCCAGTACTTC
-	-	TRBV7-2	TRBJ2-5	CASSPESLETQYF	TGTGCCAGCAGCCCAGAGTCGTTGGAGACCCAGTACTTC
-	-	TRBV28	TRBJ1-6	CASEGRIYNSPLHF	TGTGCCAGCGAGGGACGGATCTATAATTCACCCCTCCACTTT
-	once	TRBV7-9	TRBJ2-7	CASSQPEAYEQYF	TGTGCCAGCAGCCAGCCCGAGGCCTACGAGCAGTACTTC
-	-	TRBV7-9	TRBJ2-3	CASSLGDDTDTQYF	TGTGCCAGCAGCTTAGGGGACGACACAGATACGCAGTATTTT
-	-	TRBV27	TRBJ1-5	CASSYGANQPQHF	TGTGCCAGCAGCTACGGAGCCAATCAGCCCCAGCATTTT
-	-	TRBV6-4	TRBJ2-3	CASSSRASLDTQYF	TGTGCCAGCAGTTCTAGGGCCTCGTTAGATACGCAGTATTTT
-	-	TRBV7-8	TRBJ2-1	CASSLGDYNEQFF	TGTGCCAGCAGCTTAGGTGACTACAATGAGCAGTTCTTC
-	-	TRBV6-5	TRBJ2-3	CASSYGAEYGDTQYF	TGTGCCAGCAGTTACGGTGCGGAGTATGGCGATACGCAGTATTTT
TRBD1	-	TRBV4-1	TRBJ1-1	CASSQVGQGYAEAFF	TGCGCCAGCAGCCAGGTGGGACAGGGGTACGCTGAAGCTTTCTTT
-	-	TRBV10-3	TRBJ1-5	CAIKNPRTEGPCNQPQHF	TGTGCCATCAAAAACCCTCGGACAGAGGGCCCTTGCAATCAGCCCCAGCATTTT
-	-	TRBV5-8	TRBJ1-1	CASSLGGGLNTEAFF	TGTGCCAGCAGCTTGGGTGGCGGTTTGAACACTGAAGCTTTCTTT
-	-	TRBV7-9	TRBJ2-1	CASSSDYPTGEQFF	TGTGCCAGCAGCTCGGACTACCCCACGGGGGAGCAGTTCTTC
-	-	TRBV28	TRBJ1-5	CASSLEVESDQPQHF	TGTGCCAGCAGTTTAGAGGTTGAGAGTGATCAGCCCCAGCATTTT
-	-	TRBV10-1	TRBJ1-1	CASSENRGLTEAFF	TGCGCCAGCAGTGAGAATAGGGGCCTCACTGAAGCTTTCTTT
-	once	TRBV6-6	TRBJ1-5	CASSPDSPNQPQHF	TGTGCCAGCAGTCCGGACAGTCCCAATCAGCCCCAGCATTTT